This T cell receptor (beta chain) was observed in a study of blood T cell repertoires in COVID-19. Looking at the study overall: Material from acute and convalescent COVID-19 was sourced from the United States, Italy and Spain. From T cells, B-cell-depleted T cells, or PBMCs came the material, which was cDNA or gDNA.

How the authors handled the data: Cell counts per sample came from amplifying reference gene primers. The method was immunoSEQ multiplex PCR; TCRdb's version includes in-frame clones alone and lacks a portion of them. That table is the source of V, J and clone size, and D and trimming were worked out from the DNA. The repertoire holds 250,000 to 300,000 clones, with almost 85% as singletons. CDR1 SGHAT and CDR2 FQNNGV come from the germline V gene. V gave up 0 bases and J gave up 7 bases, with 15 bases separating them. The CDR3 is made up of 15 amino acids. The J gene is TRBJ1-2, the V gene TRBV11-2; tentative D call: TRBD1 (6 bases). This sequence was found in a man aged 50-60 years with active or convalescent COVID-19. Sequencing was performed on peripheral blood. The CDR3 loop reads CASSLDPGAPAGYTF. DNA of the CDR3: TGTGCCAGCAGCTTAGACCCAGGGGCCCCTGCTGGCTACACCTTC.